Listed below are T cell receptor beta chains from one sample, sequenced in a study of response to subunit inactivated influenza vaccine. TCRdb re-called the RT-PCR reads with MiXCR, one entry per CDR3 protein. Of 500,000 to 750,000 distinct CDR3 sequences listed, about 14% were seen once; the top ten hold over 8.5%. The sequenced sample was PBMCs from blood, obtained 11 to 12 days after vaccination. These receptors originate from a man aged 50 or older who received an inactivated influenza vaccine. Both conserved end residues are part of each CDR3. D genes are given only for firm matches. Not every row has a clone size; where given, it reads once, few, many or a size class.

many	TRBJ2-7	TRBV29-1	TRBD2	CSVTSARDYEQYF	TGCAGCGTCACTAGCGCCCGGGACTACGAGCAGTACTTC
-	TRBJ2-7	TRBV12-3/TRBV12-4	TRBD2	CASSPDGLAGGIEQYF	TGTGCCAGCAGCCCGGATGGACTAGCGGGAGGAATCGAGCAGTACTTC
-	TRBJ1-4	TRBV20-1	-	CSASTPLTNEKLFF	TGCAGTGCTAGTACCCCGCTCACTAATGAAAAACTGTTTTTT
-	TRBJ2-3	TRBV20-1	TRBD2	CSAVTGTSGTDTQYF	TGCAGTGCCGTGACCGGGACTAGCGGCACAGATACGCAGTATTTT
few	TRBJ2-4	TRBV20-1	-	CSARDPAVGENIQYF	TGCAGTGCTAGAGATCCCGCAGTCGGGGAAAACATTCAGTACTTC
-	TRBJ1-1	TRBV29-1	-	CSVGLRMNTEAFF	TGCAGCGTTGGTTTGCGAATGAACACTGAAGCTTTCTTT
many	TRBJ2-1	TRBV10-3	TRBD2	CAIRGGGEQFF	TGTGCCATCAGGGGGGGAGGGGAGCAGTTCTTC
few	TRBJ1-5	TRBV12-3/TRBV12-4	-	CASSPGVGLLDQPQHF	TGTGCCAGCAGTCCAGGGGTAGGCCTTCTGGATCAGCCCCAGCATTTT
many	TRBJ2-7	TRBV7-2	-	CASSSKYEQYF	TGTGCCAGCAGCTCTAAATACGAGCAGTACTTC
many	TRBJ1-6	TRBV12-3/TRBV12-4	TRBD1	CASSPQGQRSPLHF	TGTGCCAGCAGTCCACAGGGACAGCGATCACCCCTCCACTTT
-	TRBJ1-5	TRBV28	-	CATRHRVGRYQPQHF	TGTGCCACCCGACACAGAGTAGGGAGGTATCAGCCCCAGCATTTT